This T cell receptor beta chain was recovered during a study of cytotoxic CD8 clonotypes in ibrutinib-treated CLL. Study-level background: Once treatment had gone on for a median of roughly eleven months, range 6 to 36, response samples were drawn.

Sequencing was performed with immunoSEQ multiplex PCR; in TCRdb, only in-frame clones are kept and a portion is missing. Seen here are around 70,000 clones, roughly 80% observed once, and the top ten hold about 36%. After removal of 2 bases from V and 1 base from J, the junction contained 12 bases not matched to a gene. This CDR3 has 18 amino acids. Germline V CDR1 and CDR2: MDHEN, SYDVKM. The genes are TRBV28 and TRBJ2-3, with 7 bases that match TRBD2. This sequence was found in a human donor with chronic lymphocytic leukemia. Source: PBMCs, taken after 24 months of ibrutinib treatment. The DNA of the CDR3 is TGTGCCAGCAGTTTAGCGGGAGAAGGGGTGGAGGGCACAGATACGCAGTATTTT. Residues: CASSLAGEGVEGTDTQYF.